A selection of T cell receptor beta chains follows, all from one sample in a study of identical twins. MiXCR, run by TCRdb on the 5' RACE reads, gives a single entry per CDR3 protein. The repertoire holds 280,000 or so distinct CDR3 sequences, with under 9.5% as singletons. These data were also filed under a second study, of yellow fever vaccine responses in identical twins.

The sequencing sample was made of memory (CD45RO+) T cells sorted from blood. These receptors were taken from a young woman in good health. CDR3s include the opening cysteine and the closing phenylalanine or tryptophan. The order of the fields is J gene, D gene, clone size, V gene, CDR3 DNA, CDR3 protein. D genes are given only for firm matches. Clone size is stated in some rows and not others, as once, few, many or a class when expanded.

>TRBJ2-4|-|few|TRBV25-1
TGTGCCAGCGGACCCTTAAACATTCAGTACTTC
CASGPLNIQYF
>TRBJ2-1|TRBD1|-|TRBV6-5
TGTGCCAGCAGTTACGGAACAGGGGCGGGCTACAATGAGCAGTTCTTC
CASSYGTGAGYNEQFF
>TRBJ1-1|-|few|TRBV19
TGTGCCAGTAGTATAGGGGGAGCAGCTTTCTTT
CASSIGGAAFF
>TRBJ2-5|-|many|TRBV11-2
TGTGCCAGCAGCTTCAGCCTAGATGAGACCCAGTACTTC
CASSFSLDETQYF
>TRBJ1-5|-|-|TRBV6-6
TGTGCCACCGGGGCCACTACCAATCAGCCCCAGCATTTT
CATGATTNQPQHF
>TRBJ2-2|TRBD2|-|TRBV4-1
TGCGCCAGCAGCTCGACTAGCGGGGGGCGGAACACCGGGGAGCTGTTTTTT
CASSSTSGGRNTGELFF
>TRBJ2-1|-|-|TRBV28
TGTGCCAGCAGTCCGGGCCTAAGGAGGAACAATGAGCAGTTCTTC
CASSPGLRRNNEQFF
>TRBJ2-5|TRBD2|few|TRBV5-5
TGTGCCAGCACTCGGGATGTGGCGGGAGGACCAGAGACCCAGTACTTC
CASTRDVAGGPETQYF
>TRBJ2-5|-|many|TRBV5-1
TGCGCCAGCTCCTACCGGACAGCTCAAGAGACCCAGTACTTC
CASSYRTAQETQYF
>TRBJ2-1|TRBD1|few|TRBV5-1
TGCGCCAGCAGGTCGACAGGGGAGTCATATCGCCCACCGTTCTTC
CASRSTGESYRPPFF
>TRBJ2-2|-|many|TRBV2
TGTGCCAGCAGTGAAAGGGGGAGTTGGGGGGCAAGTAGCACCGGGGAGCTGTTTTTT
CASSERGSWGASSTGELFF
>TRBJ2-1|TRBD2|few|TRBV5-1
TGCGCCAGCAGCTCGATGACTAGCGGGAGGATCTTCAATGAGCAGTTCTTC
CASSSMTSGRIFNEQFF